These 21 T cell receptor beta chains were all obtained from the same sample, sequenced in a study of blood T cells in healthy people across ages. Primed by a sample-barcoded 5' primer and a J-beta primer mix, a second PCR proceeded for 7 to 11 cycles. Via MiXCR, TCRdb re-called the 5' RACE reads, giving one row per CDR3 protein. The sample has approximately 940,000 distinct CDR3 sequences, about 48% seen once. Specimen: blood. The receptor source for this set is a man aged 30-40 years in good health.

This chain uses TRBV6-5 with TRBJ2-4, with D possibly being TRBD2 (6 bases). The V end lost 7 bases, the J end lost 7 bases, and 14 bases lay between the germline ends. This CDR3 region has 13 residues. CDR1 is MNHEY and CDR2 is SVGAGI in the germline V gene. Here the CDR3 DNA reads TGTGCCAGCACCATACGTGGGGGGAACATTCAGTACTTC. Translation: CASTIRGGNIQYF.

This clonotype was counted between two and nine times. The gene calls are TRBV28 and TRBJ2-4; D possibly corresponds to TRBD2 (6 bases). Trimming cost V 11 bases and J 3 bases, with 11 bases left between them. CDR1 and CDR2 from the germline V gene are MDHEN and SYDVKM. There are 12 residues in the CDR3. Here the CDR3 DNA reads TGTGCCGTATGGGGGGACAAAAACATTCAGTACTTC. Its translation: CAVWGDKNIQYF.

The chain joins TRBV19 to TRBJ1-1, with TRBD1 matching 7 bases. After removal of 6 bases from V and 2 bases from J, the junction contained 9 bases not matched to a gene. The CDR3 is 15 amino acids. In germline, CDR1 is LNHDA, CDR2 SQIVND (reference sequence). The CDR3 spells CASRPGQTFNTEAFF. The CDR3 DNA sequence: TGTGCCAGTAGACCGGGACAGACCTTTAACACTGAAGCTTTCTTT. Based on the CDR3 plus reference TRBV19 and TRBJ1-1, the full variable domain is DGGITQSPKYLFRKEGQNVTLSCEQNLNHDAMYWYRQDPGQGLRLIYYSQIVNDFQKGDIAEGYSVSREKKESFPLTVTSAQKNPTAFYLCASRPGQTFNTEAFFGQGTRLTVV.

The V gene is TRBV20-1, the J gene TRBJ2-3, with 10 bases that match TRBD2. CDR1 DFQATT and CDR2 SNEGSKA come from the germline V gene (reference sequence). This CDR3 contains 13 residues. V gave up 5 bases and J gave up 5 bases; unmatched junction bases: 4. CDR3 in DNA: TGCAGTGCTGAGCGGGGGGGGATAGATACGCAGTATTTT. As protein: CSAERGGIDTQYF.

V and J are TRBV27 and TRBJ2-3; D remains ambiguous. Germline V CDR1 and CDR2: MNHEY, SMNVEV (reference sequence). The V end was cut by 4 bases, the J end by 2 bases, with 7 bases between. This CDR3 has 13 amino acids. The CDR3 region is CASSSQYTDTQYF. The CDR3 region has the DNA TGTGCCAGCAGTTCCCAATACACAGATACGCAGTATTTT.

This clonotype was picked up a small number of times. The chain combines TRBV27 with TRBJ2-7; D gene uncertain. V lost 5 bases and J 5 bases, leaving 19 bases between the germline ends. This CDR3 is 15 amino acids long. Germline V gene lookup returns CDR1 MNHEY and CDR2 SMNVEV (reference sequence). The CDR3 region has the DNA TGTGCCAGCAGTCCCAATGGACCGCGCGACCACGAGCAGTACTTC. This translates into CASSPNGPRDHEQYF.

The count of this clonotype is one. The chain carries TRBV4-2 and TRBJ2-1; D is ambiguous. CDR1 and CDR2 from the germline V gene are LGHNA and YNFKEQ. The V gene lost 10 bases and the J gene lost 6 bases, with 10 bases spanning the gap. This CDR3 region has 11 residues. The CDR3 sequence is CATQELNEQFF. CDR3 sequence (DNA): TGTGCCACCCAGGAGCTCAATGAGCAGTTCTTC.

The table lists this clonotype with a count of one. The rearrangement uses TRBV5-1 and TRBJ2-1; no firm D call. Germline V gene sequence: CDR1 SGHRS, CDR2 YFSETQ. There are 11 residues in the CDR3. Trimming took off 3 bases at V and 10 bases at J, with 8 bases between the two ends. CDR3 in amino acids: CASSSLLEQFF. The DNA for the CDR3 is TGCGCCAGCAGCTCCCTACTAGAGCAGTTCTTC.

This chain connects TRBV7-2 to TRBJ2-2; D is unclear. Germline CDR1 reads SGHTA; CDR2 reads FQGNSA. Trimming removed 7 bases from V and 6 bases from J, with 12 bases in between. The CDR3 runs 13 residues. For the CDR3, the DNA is TGTGCCAGCACCTTTAGTAGGGCCGGGGAGCTGTTTTTT. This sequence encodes CASTFSRAGELFF.

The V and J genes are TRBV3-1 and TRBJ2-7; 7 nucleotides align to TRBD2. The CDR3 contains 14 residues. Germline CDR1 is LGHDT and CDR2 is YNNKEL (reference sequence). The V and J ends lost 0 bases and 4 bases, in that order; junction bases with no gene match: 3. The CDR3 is CASSQEGGNYEQYF. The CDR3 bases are TGTGCCAGCAGCCAAGAGGGGGGGAATTACGAGCAGTACTTC.

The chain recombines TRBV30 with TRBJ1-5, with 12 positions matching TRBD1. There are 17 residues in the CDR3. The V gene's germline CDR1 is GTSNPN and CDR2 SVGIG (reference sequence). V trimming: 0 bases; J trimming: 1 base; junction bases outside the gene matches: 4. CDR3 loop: CAWSVGTGGRSNQPQHF. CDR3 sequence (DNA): TGTGCCTGGAGTGTTGGGACAGGGGGCAGGAGCAATCAGCCCCAGCATTTT.

The CDR3 region has the DNA TGCGCCAGCGGCTCCAGGGGTAGCTCCTACGAGCAGTACTTC. This gives the protein CASGSRGSSYEQYF. V and J are TRBV5-1 and TRBJ2-7, with D possibly being TRBD1 (6 bases). Trimming shortened V by 7 bases and J by 0 bases, and 14 bases separated the two germline ends. The CDR3 has 14 amino acids. Germline CDR1 reads SGHRS; CDR2 reads YFSETQ.

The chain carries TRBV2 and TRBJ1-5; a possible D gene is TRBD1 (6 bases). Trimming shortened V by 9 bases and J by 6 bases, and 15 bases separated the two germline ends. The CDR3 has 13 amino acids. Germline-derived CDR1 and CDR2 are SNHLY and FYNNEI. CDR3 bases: TGTGCCAGTGATCCGGGGGCGGGTCAGCCCCAGCATTTT. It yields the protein CASDPGAGQPQHF.

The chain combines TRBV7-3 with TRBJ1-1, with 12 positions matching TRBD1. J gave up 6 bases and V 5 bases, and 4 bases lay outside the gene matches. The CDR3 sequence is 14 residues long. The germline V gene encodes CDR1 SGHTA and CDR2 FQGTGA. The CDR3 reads CASSVGQGASEAFF. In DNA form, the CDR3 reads TGTGCCAGCAGCGTGGGACAGGGGGCTTCTGAAGCTTTCTTT.

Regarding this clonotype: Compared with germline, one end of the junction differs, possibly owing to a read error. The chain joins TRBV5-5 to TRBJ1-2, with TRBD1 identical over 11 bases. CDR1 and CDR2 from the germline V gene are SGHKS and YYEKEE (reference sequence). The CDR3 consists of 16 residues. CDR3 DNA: TGTGCCAGAAGCTTGGGAGTCAGGACAGGGGGCTTCGGCTACACCTTC. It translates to CARSLGVRTGGFGYTF.

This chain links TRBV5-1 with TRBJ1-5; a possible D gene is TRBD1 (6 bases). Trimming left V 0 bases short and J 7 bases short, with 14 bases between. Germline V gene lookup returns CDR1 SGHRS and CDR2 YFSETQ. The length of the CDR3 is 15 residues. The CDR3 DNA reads TGCGCCAGCAGCTTGGATCCGGGGGCGACGCAGCCCCAGCATTTT. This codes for CASSLDPGATQPQHF.

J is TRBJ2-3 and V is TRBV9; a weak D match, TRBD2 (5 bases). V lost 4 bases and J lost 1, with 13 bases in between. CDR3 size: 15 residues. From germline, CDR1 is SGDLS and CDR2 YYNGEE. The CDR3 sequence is CASSSRQEGTDTQYF. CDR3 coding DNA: TGTGCCAGCAGCTCTCGTCAGGAGGGCACAGATACGCAGTATTTT.

CDR3 sequence (DNA): TGTGCCACCACTAGACCGGGGAAGTCAGCAGATACGCAGTATTTT. It yields the protein CATTRPGKSADTQYF. This chain connects TRBV28 to TRBJ2-3; possible D gene TRBD2, 5 bases. V lost 10 bases and J lost 4, with 21 bases in between. CDR1 is MDHEN, CDR2 SYDVKM, per germline. The CDR3 spans 15 residues.

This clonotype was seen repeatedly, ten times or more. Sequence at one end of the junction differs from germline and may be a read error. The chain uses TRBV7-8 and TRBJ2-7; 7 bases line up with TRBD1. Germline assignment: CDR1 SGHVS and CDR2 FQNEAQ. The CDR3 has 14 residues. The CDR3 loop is CASSVAQGAYEQYF. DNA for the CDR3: TGTGCCAGCAGCGTAGCTCAGGGGGCCTACGAGCAGTACTTC. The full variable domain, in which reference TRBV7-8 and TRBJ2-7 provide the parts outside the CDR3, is GAGVSQSPRYKVAKRGQDVALRCDPISGHVSLFWYQQALGQGPEFLTYFQNEAQLDKSGLPSDRFFAERPEGSVSTLKIQRTQQEDSAVYLCASSVAQGAYEQYFGPGTRLTVT.

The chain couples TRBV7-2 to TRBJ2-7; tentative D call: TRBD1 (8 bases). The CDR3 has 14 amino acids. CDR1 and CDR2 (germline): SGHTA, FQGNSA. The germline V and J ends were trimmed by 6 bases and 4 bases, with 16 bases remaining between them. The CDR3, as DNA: TGTGCCAGCAGTCAAACAGGGGGGGATTACGAGCAGTACTTC. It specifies CASSQTGGDYEQYF.

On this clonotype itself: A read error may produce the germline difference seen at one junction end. This chain's CDR3 is CTSSLEGGTGELFF. DNA for the CDR3: TGTACCAGCAGTTTAGAGGGGGGCACCGGGGAGCTGTTTTTT. This chain joins TRBV27 and TRBJ2-2; D may be TRBD1 or TRBD2 (6 bases each). The CDR3 has 14 residues. CDR1 and CDR2 (germline): MNHEY, SMNVEV (reference sequence).